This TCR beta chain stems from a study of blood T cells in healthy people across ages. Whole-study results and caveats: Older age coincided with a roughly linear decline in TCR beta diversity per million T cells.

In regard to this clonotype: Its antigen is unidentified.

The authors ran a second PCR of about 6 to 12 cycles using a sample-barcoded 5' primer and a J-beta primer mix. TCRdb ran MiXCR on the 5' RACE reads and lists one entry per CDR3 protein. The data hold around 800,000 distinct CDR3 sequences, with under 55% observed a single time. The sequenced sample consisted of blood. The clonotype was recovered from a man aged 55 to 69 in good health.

CDR3 DNA: TGTGCCATCAGTGAGGGGACCGAGCGGGGTAATCAGCCCCAGCATTTT. Translation: CAISEGTERGNQPQHF. This rearrangement joins TRBV10-3 to TRBJ1-5, with D perhaps matching TRBD1 (5 bases). The length of the CDR3 is 16 residues. Trimming took off 2 bases at V and 4 bases at J, with 15 bases between the two ends. Germline assignment: CDR1 ENHRY and CDR2 SYGVKD.